The rows below give T cell receptor beta chains drawn from one sample of a study of vaccination effects on CD4 cells after COVID-19. The repertoire was sequenced with immunoSEQ multiplex PCR; TCRdb's copy has only in-frame clones and lacks some. The table includes 66,000 or so clones, about 67% detected once. The antigens these receptors bind are not known. The source was CD4+ T cells from PBMCs cultured without peptide, collected after COVID-19 vaccination. Receptor source: a human donor who received a COVID-19 vaccine. CDR3s include the opening cysteine and the closing phenylalanine or tryptophan. A D gene is named only where the DNA matches it firmly. Expanded clones are given a class, and other clones once, few, many or no size at all.

clone_size: .; v_call: TRBV25-1; d_call: TRBD2; j_call: TRBJ2-2; cdr3_aa: CASMWGGNTGELFF; cdr3_nt: TGTGCCAGCATGTGGGGGGGGAACACCGGGGAGCTGTTTTTT
clone_size: .; v_call: TRBV11-3; d_call: .; j_call: TRBJ2-3; cdr3_aa: CASSLGGPLRYTDTQYF; cdr3_nt: TGTGCCAGCAGCTTAGGAGGTCCTCTAAGATACACAGATACGCAGTATTTT
clone_size: few; v_call: TRBV6-5; d_call: .; j_call: TRBJ1-2; cdr3_aa: CASRGGAGRDYGYTF; cdr3_nt: TGTGCCAGCAGGGGGGGGGCAGGAAGAGACTATGGCTACACCTTC
clone_size: .; v_call: TRBV7-2; d_call: .; j_call: TRBJ2-5; cdr3_aa: CASSLGQQETQYF; cdr3_nt: TGTGCCAGCAGCTTAGGACAGCAAGAGACCCAGTACTTC
clone_size: once; v_call: TRBV6-5; d_call: .; j_call: TRBJ1-1; cdr3_aa: CASSYSGGRTEAFF; cdr3_nt: TGTGCCAGCAGTTACTCTGGGGGACGTACTGAAGCTTTCTTT
clone_size: few; v_call: TRBV9; d_call: .; j_call: TRBJ1-1; cdr3_aa: CASSVGRNTEAFF; cdr3_nt: TGTGCCAGCAGCGTAGGCCGGAACACTGAAGCTTTCTTT
clone_size: few; v_call: TRBV5-1; d_call: .; j_call: TRBJ1-6; cdr3_aa: CASSLPSAGSPLHF; cdr3_nt: TGCGCCAGCAGCTTGCCCAGTGCAGGTTCACCCCTCCACTTT
clone_size: .; v_call: TRBV24-1; d_call: .; j_call: TRBJ1-4; cdr3_aa: CATSAGTNKIATNEKLFF; cdr3_nt: TGTGCCACCAGTGCTGGGACAAACAAAATTGCAACTAATGAAAAACTGTTTTTT
clone_size: .; v_call: TRBV7-8; d_call: TRBD1; j_call: TRBJ2-2; cdr3_aa: CASSPTETGVDTGELFF; cdr3_nt: TGTGCCAGCAGCCCCACGGAGACAGGGGTCGACACCGGGGAGCTGTTTTTT
clone_size: few; v_call: TRBV7-3; d_call: .; j_call: TRBJ2-2; cdr3_aa: CASGQGVTGELFF; cdr3_nt: TGTGCCAGTGGGCAGGGAGTAACCGGGGAGCTGTTTTTT
clone_size: .; v_call: TRBV3-1/TRBV3-2; d_call: .; j_call: TRBJ1-1; cdr3_aa: CASSQGWNTEAFF; cdr3_nt: TGTGCCAGCAGCCAAGGGTGGAACACTGAAGCTTTCTTT
clone_size: .; v_call: TRBV4-1; d_call: .; j_call: TRBJ1-1; cdr3_aa: CASSQEWAGVGFF; cdr3_nt: TGCGCCAGCAGCCAAGAATGGGCCGGGGTGGGTTTCTTT
clone_size: .; v_call: TRBV23-1; d_call: TRBD1; j_call: TRBJ1-1; cdr3_aa: CASSSDRVNTEAFF; cdr3_nt: TGCGCCAGCAGCTCGGACAGGGTGAACACTGAAGCTTTCTTT
clone_size: .; v_call: TRBV6-5; d_call: TRBD1; j_call: TRBJ2-3; cdr3_aa: CASRGLGQGSDTQYF; cdr3_nt: TGTGCCAGCAGGGGGCTGGGACAGGGGTCAGATACGCAGTATTTT
clone_size: .; v_call: TRBV5-4; d_call: .; j_call: TRBJ1-1; cdr3_aa: CASSSMAQGVEAFF; cdr3_nt: TGTGCCAGCAGCTCTATGGCACAGGGAGTTGAAGCTTTCTTT
clone_size: .; v_call: TRBV30; d_call: TRBD1; j_call: TRBJ2-3; cdr3_aa: CAWSVWTGEEDTQYF; cdr3_nt: TGTGCCTGGAGTGTATGGACAGGGGAGGAAGATACGCAGTATTTT
clone_size: .; v_call: TRBV9; d_call: TRBD2; j_call: TRBJ2-2; cdr3_aa: CASSVGLAVNTGELFF; cdr3_nt: TGTGCCAGCAGCGTAGGACTAGCGGTCAACACCGGGGAGCTGTTTTTT
clone_size: .; v_call: TRBV5-1; d_call: TRBD2; j_call: TRBJ2-3; cdr3_aa: CASSGLAGDGDTQYF; cdr3_nt: TGCGCCAGCAGCGGACTAGCGGGGGATGGAGATACGCAGTATTTT
clone_size: .; v_call: TRBV5-1; d_call: TRBD2; j_call: TRBJ2-1; cdr3_aa: CASSLVSGANEQFF; cdr3_nt: TGCGCCAGCAGCTTGGTAAGCGGGGCCAATGAGCAGTTCTTC
clone_size: .; v_call: TRBV19; d_call: .; j_call: TRBJ2-3; cdr3_aa: CASSIGISRTDTQYF; cdr3_nt: TGTGCCAGTAGTATAGGGATATCCCGGACAGATACGCAGTATTTT
clone_size: .; v_call: TRBV2; d_call: .; j_call: TRBJ1-5; cdr3_aa: CASSDLSNQPQHF; cdr3_nt: TGTGCCAGCAGTGACCTTAGCAATCAGCCCCAGCATTTT
clone_size: .; v_call: TRBV3-1/TRBV3-2; d_call: .; j_call: TRBJ2-5; cdr3_aa: CASRSPTRETQYF; cdr3_nt: TGTGCCAGCAGATCCCCCACTCGAGAGACCCAGTACTTC
clone_size: .; v_call: TRBV28; d_call: .; j_call: TRBJ2-1; cdr3_aa: CASRGDTYKNEQFF; cdr3_nt: TGTGCCAGCAGGGGAGACACGTATAAGAATGAGCAGTTCTTC
clone_size: .; v_call: TRBV27; d_call: TRBD2; j_call: TRBJ2-5; cdr3_aa: CASTSGLAGGWETQYF; cdr3_nt: TGTGCCAGCACCTCGGGACTAGCGGGGGGCTGGGAGACCCAGTACTTC
clone_size: once; v_call: TRBV4-3; d_call: TRBD2; j_call: TRBJ2-5; cdr3_aa: CASSQKTSGGETQYF; cdr3_nt: TGCGCCAGCAGCCAAAAGACTAGCGGGGGAGAGACCCAGTACTTC
clone_size: .; v_call: TRBV18; d_call: .; j_call: TRBJ1-6; cdr3_aa: CASSQEGAGSYNSPLHF; cdr3_nt: TGTGCCAGCTCACAAGAGGGAGCAGGGTCCTATAATTCACCCCTCCACTTT
clone_size: .; v_call: TRBV4-1; d_call: TRBD2; j_call: TRBJ2-3; cdr3_aa: CASSQDSTSGGTDTQYF; cdr3_nt: TGCGCCAGCAGCCAAGATTCCACTAGCGGGGGAACAGATACGCAGTATTTT
clone_size: .; v_call: TRBV7-2; d_call: TRBD2; j_call: TRBJ2-5; cdr3_aa: CASSFGGGQETQYF; cdr3_nt: TGTGCCAGCAGCTTTGGCGGGGGGCAGGAGACCCAGTACTTC
clone_size: once; v_call: TRBV7-2; d_call: .; j_call: TRBJ1-3; cdr3_aa: CASSLGAFSGNTIYF; cdr3_nt: TGTGCCAGCAGCTTAGGCGCATTCTCTGGAAACACCATATATTTT
clone_size: .; v_call: TRBV21-1; d_call: .; j_call: TRBJ2-2; cdr3_aa: CASSPAGELFF; cdr3_nt: TGTGCCAGCAGCCCGGCCGGGGAGCTGTTTTTT
clone_size: .; v_call: TRBV4-1; d_call: .; j_call: TRBJ2-2; cdr3_aa: CASSQATRPPGELFF; cdr3_nt: TGCGCCAGCAGCCAAGCTACCAGGCCGCCCGGGGAGCTGTTTTTT
clone_size: .; v_call: TRBV20-1; d_call: .; j_call: TRBJ2-2; cdr3_aa: CSASSSGPITGELFF; cdr3_nt: TGCAGTGCTAGTTCATCCGGGCCCATCACCGGGGAGCTGTTTTTT
clone_size: .; v_call: TRBV27; d_call: TRBD1; j_call: TRBJ1-5; cdr3_aa: CASTRTGGGNQPQHF; cdr3_nt: TGTGCCAGCACTAGGACAGGGGGCGGCAATCAGCCCCAGCATTTT
clone_size: .; v_call: TRBV27; d_call: .; j_call: TRBJ1-4; cdr3_aa: CASSSRLTTNEKLFF; cdr3_nt: TGTGCCAGCAGTTCCCGACTTACAACTAATGAAAAACTGTTTTTT
clone_size: .; v_call: TRBV4-1; d_call: .; j_call: TRBJ2-1; cdr3_aa: CASSQEGRGGNEQFF; cdr3_nt: TGCGCCAGCAGCCAAGAGGGCAGGGGGGGAAATGAGCAGTTCTTC
clone_size: .; v_call: TRBV6-6; d_call: TRBD1; j_call: TRBJ2-1; cdr3_aa: CASSTGQGAQGEQFF; cdr3_nt: TGTGCCAGCAGCACCGGACAGGGGGCTCAGGGTGAGCAGTTCTTC
clone_size: .; v_call: TRBV5-1; d_call: .; j_call: TRBJ2-5; cdr3_aa: CASSKNGQSQETQYF; cdr3_nt: TGCGCCAGCAGCAAAAACGGACAGTCCCAAGAGACCCAGTACTTC
clone_size: .; v_call: TRBV6-5; d_call: TRBD1; j_call: TRBJ1-1; cdr3_aa: CASSSGTANTEAFF; cdr3_nt: TGTGCCAGCAGCTCCGGGACAGCGAACACTGAAGCTTTCTTT
clone_size: .; v_call: TRBV9; d_call: TRBD2; j_call: TRBJ2-3; cdr3_aa: CASSVGSSGTSTDTQYF; cdr3_nt: TGTGCCAGCAGCGTAGGTTCTAGCGGGACTTCCACAGATACGCAGTATTTT
clone_size: .; v_call: TRBV5-4; d_call: TRBD1; j_call: TRBJ1-4; cdr3_aa: CASSPKGGDEKLFF; cdr3_nt: TGTGCCAGCAGCCCCAAAGGGGGCGATGAAAAACTGTTTTTT
clone_size: .; v_call: TRBV2; d_call: TRBD1; j_call: TRBJ2-2; cdr3_aa: CAAGDRRRYTGELFF; cdr3_nt: TGTGCCGCAGGGGACAGGCGTAGGTACACCGGGGAGCTGTTTTTT
clone_size: .; v_call: TRBV14; d_call: .; j_call: TRBJ1-5; cdr3_aa: CASSQRGGNQPQHF; cdr3_nt: TGTGCCAGCAGCCAGAGGGGGGGAAATCAGCCCCAGCATTTT
clone_size: .; v_call: TRBV19; d_call: TRBD2; j_call: TRBJ2-2; cdr3_aa: CASTLAGGTGELFF; cdr3_nt: TGTGCCAGTACCTTAGCGGGGGGGACCGGGGAGCTGTTTTTT
clone_size: few; v_call: TRBV6-1; d_call: .; j_call: TRBJ1-3; cdr3_aa: CASSAGEGRPSGNTIYF; cdr3_nt: TGTGCCAGCAGTGCCGGCGAAGGACGGCCCTCTGGAAACACCATATATTTT
clone_size: .; v_call: TRBV2; d_call: .; j_call: TRBJ1-5; cdr3_aa: CASSVQGMMVGNQPQHF; cdr3_nt: TGTGCCAGCAGTGTGCAGGGGATGATGGTGGGCAATCAGCCCCAGCATTTT
clone_size: many; v_call: TRBV2; d_call: TRBD2; j_call: TRBJ2-2; cdr3_aa: CASSDRLAGSGGELFF; cdr3_nt: TGTGCCAGCAGTGATCGACTAGCGGGCTCTGGCGGGGAGCTGTTTTTT
clone_size: .; v_call: TRBV7-9; d_call: .; j_call: TRBJ2-1; cdr3_aa: CASSKSTRYNEQFF; cdr3_nt: TGTGCCAGCAGCAAGAGTACACGATACAATGAGCAGTTCTTC
clone_size: .; v_call: TRBV5-1; d_call: .; j_call: TRBJ2-2; cdr3_aa: CASSLGHGIGELFF; cdr3_nt: TGCGCCAGCAGCTTGGGACATGGTATAGGGGAGCTGTTTTTT
clone_size: .; v_call: TRBV4-1; d_call: .; j_call: TRBJ1-6; cdr3_aa: CASSQVPYNSPLHF; cdr3_nt: TGCGCCAGCAGCCAAGTACCGTATAATTCACCCCTCCACTTT
clone_size: .; v_call: TRBV18; d_call: .; j_call: TRBJ2-1; cdr3_aa: CASSPLAANYNEQFF; cdr3_nt: TGTGCCAGCTCACCACTTGCTGCTAACTACAATGAGCAGTTCTTC
clone_size: .; v_call: TRBV5-1; d_call: .; j_call: TRBJ1-5; cdr3_aa: CASSISPGTQPQHF; cdr3_nt: TGCGCCAGCAGCATCTCCCCTGGGACCCAGCCCCAGCATTTT
clone_size: .; v_call: TRBV11-2; d_call: TRBD2; j_call: TRBJ2-4; cdr3_aa: CASGPGGKNIQYF; cdr3_nt: TGTGCCAGCGGACCGGGAGGCAAAAACATTCAGTACTTC
clone_size: .; v_call: TRBV24-1; d_call: .; j_call: TRBJ2-1; cdr3_aa: CATSDLTGAGPLSYNEQFF; cdr3_nt: TGTGCCACCAGTGATTTGACAGGCGCGGGGCCTCTCTCCTACAATGAGCAGTTCTTC